This paragraph reports one T cell receptor beta chain. This CDR3 is also generated by other DNA sequences in the sample. The CDR3 covers 12 residues. The germline gives CDR1 MNHEY, CDR2 SVGAGI. V lost 7 bases and J lost 4, with 7 bases in between. Methods used by the authors: Estimated nucleated cell counts came from reference gene primer amplification. TCRdb's table, derived via immunoSEQ multiplex PCR, lists solely in-frame clones and lacks some. D and trimming were read from the DNA, whereas the V and J calls and clone size are those reported in that table. The sample holds roughly 200,000 clones, 65% to 85% seen once. This sample stems from a study of blood T cell repertoires in COVID-19. Turning to the study itself: From T cells, B-cell-depleted T cells, or PBMCs came the material, which was cDNA or gDNA.

The origin of this receptor is a man between 35 and 55 years old with active or convalescent COVID-19. Sequenced: peripheral blood. The chain couples TRBV6-5 to TRBJ2-2, with D uncertain. The CDR3 DNA is TGTGCCAGCAAACGGAGCACCGGGGAGCTGTTTTTT. This sequence encodes CASKRSTGELFF.